A selection of T cell receptor beta chains follows, all from one sample in a study of shared clonotypes between healthy human individuals. Sequenced by immunoSEQ multiplex PCR; TCRdb stores in-frame clones only, minus some. The sample lists around 1.9 million clones, just over 90% seen once, with about 1.5% in the top ten. The sequencing sample was made of naive CD8+ T cells from PBMCs. The source is a man aged 18 to 35 in good health. Some clones in this sample may be carry-over from other donors' samples. CDR3s include the opening cysteine and the closing phenylalanine or tryptophan.

TRBV7-6,TRBJ2-3,CASSFMEDTQYF
TRBV2,TRBJ2-7,CASSERLAGVPYEQYF
TRBV14,TRBJ2-2,CASSQGGRSAGELFF
TRBV27,TRBJ1-3,CASRGIGLTGNTIYF
TRBV5-8,TRBJ1-1,CASSPGTGGRMNTEAFF
TRBV28,TRBJ2-3,CASPPQPAGGTDTQYF
TRBV19,TRBJ1-1,CASSTSGGWMGAFF
TRBV27,TRBJ2-1,CASSYDSGNEQFF
TRBV29-1,TRBJ2-7,CSVPDGGLRQYF
TRBV14,TRBJ2-1,CASSHSRWVPYNEQFF
TRBV27,TRBJ2-5,CASSIRQGGETQYF
TRBV7-9,TRBJ2-1,CASSHPGQGIHEQFF
TRBV12-5,TRBJ2-5,CASGFGETQYF
TRBV5-6,TRBJ2-1,CASSSDRDFYNEQFF
TRBV30,TRBJ1-3,CAWSVQAFHSGNTIYF
TRBV10-3,TRBJ2-3,CAISESFMADTQYF
TRBV5-1,TRBJ1-1,CASSLQRTNTEAFF
TRBV19,TRBJ2-5,CASSMGTGGQETQYF
TRBV11-2,TRBJ2-1,CASSLGGGSAYNEQFF
TRBV11-2,TRBJ2-1,CASSLAPSANEQFF
TRBV11-2,TRBJ2-7,CASSLTGFHEQYF
TRBV4-2,TRBJ2-1,CASSHRPGLGSYNEQFF
TRBV7-9,TRBJ2-5,CASSLVAGGSETQYF
TRBV5-1,TRBJ2-5,CASSSRPTGLRETQYF
TRBV7-3,TRBJ1-2,CASSLGDRSGGYTF
TRBV5-4,TRBJ2-1,CASSLAVLAVDNEQFF
TRBV6-1,TRBJ2-1,CASSELVRNEQFF
TRBV7-9,TRBJ1-5,CASRGQDNQPQHF
TRBV27,TRBJ2-1,CASSRRGDLRNEQFF
TRBV27,TRBJ2-7,CASSFSSGYRSYEQYF